Below, one T cell receptor (beta chain) is given with its context. The antigen is unknown. This sample was included in a study of monozygotic twins with cystic fibrosis. The CDR3 is made up of 14 amino acids. V dropped 7 bases and J dropped 5; count of bases not matched to a gene: 5. Germline V lookup: CDR1 SEHNR, CDR2 FQNEAQ (reference sequence). Here immunoSEQ multiplex PCR was the method, and the copy in TCRdb shows in-frame clones only, minus some. The data show roughly 12,000 clones, with almost 85% seen just once and 0.54% held by the top ten. Study results and limitations: Age, concordance and disease severity did not associate with shared CDR3 numbers. Nucleotide-identical clonotype sharing was significantly higher within monozygotic CF twin pairs than between unrelated CF individuals.

Material: blood. This clonotype was sampled from a young man with cystic fibrosis. The chain recombines TRBV7-9 with TRBJ2-1, with 10 bases that match TRBD2. CDR3 nucleotides: TGTGCCAGCATCAGGACTAGCGGAGACAATGAGCAGTTCTTC. This codes for CASIRTSGDNEQFF.